This T cell receptor beta chain originates from a study of shared clonotypes between healthy human individuals. Study-wide results and caveats: Among non-shared clonotypes, generation probabilities were lower than among those shared by all four donors.

Points on this clone: Its antigen is not identified.

In germline, CDR1 is MDHEN, CDR2 SYDVKM. The V end lost 4 bases, the J end lost 5 bases, and 17 bases lay between the germline ends. This CDR3 has 15 residues. Methods used by the authors: Filtering differed since immunoSEQ provided only junctions, with no quality scores. Sequencing was performed with immunoSEQ multiplex PCR; in TCRdb, only in-frame clones are kept and a portion is missing. The V and J calls and clone size are taken from that table; D and trimming were inferred from the DNA. The top ten clones hold around 0.4% of a sample with more than 2,000,000 clones, more than 85% of them seen once. Within Nashville, Tennessee resided all donors, each a Caucasian adult.

Sequenced: naive CD4+ T cells from PBMCs. Subset specified: CD45RA+ positively selected. This clonotype was sampled from a man aged 18 to 35 in good health. Some clones in this sample may be carry-over from other donors' samples. The V gene is TRBV28, the J gene TRBJ2-5; D ambiguous. The DNA for the CDR3 is TGTGCCAGCAGTTCCCGACTCGATGGTGGTGAGACCCAGTACTTC. Amino acid sequence: CASSSRLDGGETQYF.